Described below is a single T cell receptor beta chain sequence and its context. This sample is part of a study of blood T cell repertoires in COVID-19. About the research overall: Sources were T cells, B-cell-depleted T cells, or PBMCs; the material itself was cDNA or gDNA.

Germline values: CDR1 LNHDA, CDR2 SQIVND (reference sequence). V was shortened by 0 bases and J by 0 bases, with 9 bases between the two germline ends. This CDR3 is 16 amino acids long. As originally analysed: Reference gene primer amplification in the assay estimated nucleated cell counts. Only in-frame clones appear in the TCRdb table, and some are missing; sequencing was by immunoSEQ multiplex PCR. Clone size and the V and J calls come from that table; the DNA yielded D and trimming. The sample holds 90,000 to 150,000 clones, roughly four fifths seen once. The TCR was taken from a human donor in a cohort sampled during active COVID-19. This chain joins TRBV19 and TRBJ1-3, with D unclear. The sample was peripheral blood. The CDR3, as DNA: TGTGCCAGTAGTATAGATGGCGGAGCCTCTGGAAACACCATATATTTT. This sequence encodes CASSIDGGASGNTIYF.